This section outlines one T cell receptor (beta chain) sequence together with its context. The sample is drawn from a study of blood T cells in healthy people across ages. The second PCR ran roughly 6 to 11 cycles with a sample-barcoded 5' primer and J-beta primers. MiXCR was run by TCRdb on the 5' RACE reads, yielding one entry per CDR3 protein. The profile shows about 970,000 distinct CDR3 sequences, roughly half of them singletons. Germline V gene data show CDR1 as SGDLS and CDR2 as YYNGEE. The CDR3 totals 16 residues. Trimming removed 0 bases from V and 3 bases from J; junction bases left unmatched: 4.

Source material: blood. The chain uses TRBV9 and TRBJ2-3, with TRBD2 matching 10 bases. The TCR originated in a woman aged 55-70 years in good health. The CDR3 sequence is CASSVEAGGLTDTQYF. In DNA form, the CDR3 reads TGTGCCAGCAGCGTAGAAGCGGGAGGGCTAACAGATACGCAGTATTTT.